The 31 T cell receptor beta chains below were found in one sample sequenced in a study of OX40 agonist ivuxolimab in advanced cancers. TCRdb's table, derived via immunoSEQ multiplex PCR, lists solely in-frame clones and lacks some. The sample has 45,000 to 60,000 clones, under 90% seen once. Source: CD4+ or CD8+ T cells sorted from blood, taken in a trial of the OX40 agonist ivuxolimab. Receptor source: an adult with an advanced solid tumor such as melanoma, head and neck, liver or kidney cancer.

The chain carries TRBV5-4 and TRBJ2-7; 8 nucleotides match TRBD2. V lost 4 bases to trimming and J lost 3 bases; unmatched junction nucleotides: 6. There are 14 residues in the CDR3. The germline CDR1 and CDR2 sequences are SGHNT and YYREEE (reference sequence). The CDR3 bases are TGTGCCAGCAGCCGGGGGGGCACCTTCTACGAGCAGTACTTC. Translation: CASSRGGTFYEQYF.

V usage is TRBV19 and J usage is TRBJ2-7; D unresolved. The V gene's germline CDR1 is LNHDA and CDR2 SQIVND (reference sequence). Trimming cost V 4 bases and J 6 bases, with 7 bases left between them. CDR3 size: 11 residues. In DNA, the CDR3 is TGTGCCAGTAGTAGCCTCCGCGAGCAGTACTTC. Protein product: CASSSLREQYF.

The rearrangement links TRBV5-8 to TRBJ2-3; TRBD2 matches at 15 bases. This CDR3 spans 17 amino acids. V was pared by 0 bases and J by 3 bases, with 2 bases of the junction left unmatched. Germline loops: CDR1 SGHTS, CDR2 YDEGEE. The CDR3 DNA is TGTGCCAGCAGCTTGGGGACTAGCGGGGGGGCAACAGATACGCAGTATTTT. Protein: CASSLGTSGGATDTQYF.

The rearrangement uses TRBV30 and TRBJ1-4; 9 nucleotides line up with TRBD1. After removal of 4 bases from V and 7 bases from J, the junction contained 13 bases not matched to a gene. The CDR3 sequence is 16 residues long. Per the germline V gene, CDR1 is GTSNPN and CDR2 is SVGIG (reference sequence). The CDR3: CAWTTQTGGAGEKLFF. Here the CDR3 DNA reads TGTGCCTGGACAACTCAAACAGGGGGCGCGGGTGAAAAACTGTTTTTT.

The chain has TRBV11-1 and TRBJ1-1; unclear D gene. Per the germline V gene, CDR1 is SGHAT and CDR2 is FQDESV (reference sequence). There are 13 residues in the CDR3. V lost 1 base and J 1 base, leaving 4 bases between the germline ends. CDR3 amino acids: CASSLGQNTEAFF. The CDR3 coding sequence is TGTGCCAGCAGCTTAGGACAGAACACTGAAGCTTTCTTT.

CDR3 protein: CASSLNTGLTEAFF. Here the CDR3 DNA reads TGCGCCAGCAGCTTGAATACAGGGCTGACTGAAGCTTTCTTT. The J gene is TRBJ1-1, the V gene TRBV5-1, with a possible D match to TRBD1 (6 bases). V lost 1 base to trimming and J lost 5 bases, with 12 bases between them. CDR1 is SGHRS and CDR2 is YFSETQ in the germline V gene. The CDR3 sequence is 14 residues long.

V is TRBV25-1 and J is TRBJ2-7; 7 bases fit TRBD2. From germline, CDR1 is MGHDK and CDR2 SYGVNS. The CDR3 covers 12 residues. V was clipped by 4 bases and J by 3 bases; unmatched bases: 0. CDR3 nucleotides: TGTGCCAGCAGTGGGGGGGGCTACGAGCAGTACTTC. This sequence encodes CASSGGGYEQYF.

CDR3 bases: TGTGCCAGCAGCTTGGTCCAGACCATGGTTAATGAAAAACTGTTTTTT. Protein sequence: CASSLVQTMVNEKLFF. The chain uses TRBV5-6 and TRBJ1-4, with D unclear. The V end lost 0 bases, the J end lost 4 bases, and 13 bases lay between the germline ends. The CDR3 sequence is 16 residues long. CDR1 and CDR2 (germline): SGHDT, YYEEEE.

V usage is TRBV19 and J usage is TRBJ1-6, with D tentatively TRBD1 (6 bases). Germline V gene lookup returns CDR1 LNHDA and CDR2 SQIVND (reference sequence). The CDR3 spans 15 residues. Trimming left V 7 bases short and J 4 bases short, with 14 bases between. The CDR3 region has the DNA TGTGCCAGTACGGAGGGGGTGGTATATAATTCACCCCTCCACTTT. Translating gives CASTEGVVYNSPLHF.

The chain combines TRBV6-6 with TRBJ2-7; D remains ambiguous. Trimming left V 5 bases short and J 3 bases short, with 11 bases between. Germline-derived CDR1 and CDR2 are MNHNY and SVGAGI (reference sequence). The CDR3 has 13 residues. The chain's CDR3 is CASSRPNNYEQYF. CDR3 DNA: TGTGCCAGCAGTAGACCGAATAACTACGAGCAGTACTTC.

This clone has more than one count but fewer than ten. The chain employs TRBV29-1 and TRBJ2-1; 8 bases line up with TRBD2. This CDR3 is 13 amino acids long. J gave up 6 bases and V 3 bases, and 4 bases lay outside the gene matches. Germline CDR1 SQVTM, CDR2 ANQGSEA. CDR3 DNA: TGCAGCGTTGAGGCTAGCGGGCGCAATGAGCAGTTCTTC. Amino acids: CSVEASGRNEQFF.

This chain connects TRBV5-6 to TRBJ1-5; 8 positions match TRBD1. J was trimmed by 2 bases and V by 0 bases; bases with no gene match: 13. CDR1 is SGHDT, CDR2 YYEEEE, per germline. This CDR3 contains 19 residues. CDR3 sequence: CASSLGGTGNLHGNQPQHF. CDR3 coding DNA: TGTGCCAGCAGCTTGGGAGGGACAGGAAATTTACATGGCAATCAGCCCCAGCATTTT.

This rearrangement joins TRBV5-1 to TRBJ1-1; D not certain. V was shortened by 1 base and J by 0 bases, with 10 bases between the two germline ends. CDR1 is SGHRS, CDR2 YFSETQ, per germline. The CDR3 covers 15 residues. The chain's CDR3 is CASSLIGFLNTEAFF. As DNA, the CDR3 is TGCGCCAGCAGCTTGATAGGATTTTTGAACACTGAAGCTTTCTTT.

The J gene is TRBJ2-1, the V gene TRBV11-3; D gene unclear. V dropped 5 bases and J dropped 7 bases, with 12 bases sitting between them. This CDR3 spans 13 amino acids. Germline CDR1 reads SGHNT; CDR2 reads YENEEA. The CDR3 bases are TGTGCCAGCAGCCCAACCACGTGGAATGAGCAGTTCTTC. Amino acid sequence: CASSPTTWNEQFF.

The J gene is TRBJ2-5, the V gene TRBV2; D is possibly TRBD1 (5 bases). V was clipped by 7 bases and J by 5 bases, with 14 bases between them. CDR3 length: 13 residues. Looked up from germline, CDR1 is SNHLY and CDR2 is FYNNEI. The chain's CDR3 is CASTQGVPETQYF. DNA of the CDR3: TGTGCCAGCACCCAAGGGGTTCCGGAGACCCAGTACTTC.

The genes are TRBV6-5 and TRBJ2-6, with D possibly TRBD1 on 5 matching bases. Germline CDR1 MNHEY, CDR2 SVGAGI. This CDR3 has 16 residues. V was cut by 0 bases and J by 2 bases, with 8 bases left in between. CDR3 bases: TGTGCCAGCAGTTACTCGTACAGGACTGGGGCCAACGTCCTGACTTTC. Amino acids: CASSYSYRTGANVLTF.

V usage is TRBV9 and J usage is TRBJ2-7; 12 positions agree with TRBD2. There are 15 residues in the CDR3. CDR1 and CDR2 (germline): SGDLS, YYNGEE. V trimming: 3 bases; J trimming: 2 bases; junction bases outside the gene matches: 3. CDR3 nucleotide sequence: TGTGCCAGCAGCGCCCGACTAGCGGGAGCCTACGAGCAGTACTTC. Translated: CASSARLAGAYEQYF. The variable domain in full, with the rest retrieved from reference TRBV9 and TRBJ2-7, is DSGVTQTPKHLITATGQRVTLRCSPRSGDLSVYWYQQSLDQGLQFLIQYYNGEERAKGNILERFSAQQFPDLHSELNLSSLELGDSALYFCASSARLAGAYEQYFGPGTRLTVT.

There are a few counts of this clone. The chain recombines TRBV14 with TRBJ2-7, with no clear D. The CDR3 runs to 14 residues. Germline assignment: CDR1 SGHDN and CDR2 FVKESK. The germline V and J ends were trimmed by 1 base and 6 bases, with 13 bases remaining between them. The chain's CDR3 is CASSQVASQAEQYF. CDR3 nucleotides: TGTGCCAGCAGCCAAGTCGCCAGTCAGGCCGAGCAGTACTTC. Full variable domain (outside the CDR3, taken from reference TRBV14 and TRBJ2-7): EAGVTQFPSHSVIEKGQTVTLRCDPISGHDNLYWYRRVMGKEIKFLLHFVKESKQDESGMPNNRFLAERTGGTYSTLKVQPAELEDSGVYFCASSQVASQAEQYFGPGTRLTVT.

The V call is TRBV28, the J call TRBJ2-3; maybe TRBD2 (5 bases). The V end lost 8 bases, the J end lost 4 bases, and 19 bases lay between the germline ends. The CDR3 runs 15 residues. The germline CDR1 and CDR2 sequences are MDHEN and SYDVKM. CDR3 sequence (DNA): TGTGCCAGCGCTACTAGTGGCCGCGGGTCAGATACGCAGTATTTT. Protein sequence: CASATSGRGSDTQYF.

This chain connects TRBV30 to TRBJ1-4; D gene unclear. This CDR3 has 12 residues. V was pared by 3 bases and J by 3 bases, with 5 bases between. The V gene's germline CDR1 is GTSNPN and CDR2 SVGIG (reference sequence). Here the CDR3 DNA reads TGTGCCTGGAGGGTCCCTAATGAAAAACTGTTTTTT. Translating it yields CAWRVPNEKLFF.

The chain has TRBV19 and TRBJ1-2; 9 bases fit TRBD1. V was pared by 1 base and J by 7 bases, with 4 bases of the junction left unmatched. CDR1 and CDR2 (germline): LNHDA, SQIVND (reference sequence). The CDR3 sequence is 14 residues long. The CDR3 bases are TGTGCCAGTAGTATAGGGGACAGGGAACTTGGCTACACCTTC. Translated: CASSIGDRELGYTF.

This clone has just a few counts. The chain couples TRBV30 to TRBJ1-1, with TRBD1 as a possible D gene (5 bases). The CDR3 spans 14 residues. The germline V gene has CDR1 GTSNPN and CDR2 SVGIG (reference sequence). The V and J ends lost 2 bases and 6 bases respectively, with 16 bases between them. In DNA, the CDR3 is TGTGCCTGGAGTCCCCGGCGGGGGTGGGCTGAAGCTTTCTTT. Translation: CAWSPRRGWAEAFF.

This chain links TRBV18 with TRBJ2-3, with no clear D. This CDR3 contains 12 residues. Germline CDR1 reads KGHSH; CDR2 reads LQKENI. The V end was cut by 6 bases, the J end by 0 bases, with 4 bases between. This CDR3 is CASSLSTDTQYF. DNA for the CDR3: TGTGCCAGCTCCCTCAGCACAGATACGCAGTATTTT.

The chain joins TRBV7-9 to TRBJ1-2; D may be TRBD1 (6 bases). CDR1 and CDR2 from the germline V gene are SEHNR and FQNEAQ (reference sequence). The V and J ends lost 5 bases and 4 bases respectively, with 17 bases between them. The CDR3 is 15 residues long. CDR3 residues: CASSPGEEITYGYTF. CDR3 bases: TGTGCCAGCAGCCCAGGGGAGGAGATTACCTATGGCTACACCTTC. Supplemented by reference TRBV7-9 and TRBJ1-2, the full variable domain reads DTGVSQNPRHKITKRGQNVTFRCDPISEHNRLYWYRQTLGQGPEFLTYFQNEAQLEKSRLLSDRFSAERPKGSFSTLEIQRTEQGDSAMYLCASSPGEEITYGYTFGSGTRLTVV.

The J gene is TRBJ2-1, the V gene TRBV19, with TRBD2 as a possible D gene (5 bases). Per the germline V gene, CDR1 is LNHDA and CDR2 is SQIVND (reference sequence). With 7 bases removed from V and 0 bases from J, the gap between germline ends came to 16 bases. CDR3 size: 16 residues. The CDR3 bases are TGTGCCAGTAATGGGATTGGACTCAGCTCCTACAATGAGCAGTTCTTC. This sequence encodes CASNGIGLSSYNEQFF.

V and J are TRBV18 and TRBJ1-1, with 7 nucleotides matching TRBD1. CDR1 is KGHSH and CDR2 is LQKENI in the germline V gene. Trimming cost V 0 bases and J 5 bases; bases outside gene matches: 12. This CDR3 is built from 17 residues. The CDR3 bases are TGTGCCAGCTCACCACCGACAGGGTCGGGATCGGGGACTGAAGCTTTCTTT. It yields the protein CASSPPTGSGSGTEAFF.

The chain links TRBV6-5 to TRBJ1-1; 9 bases fit TRBD1. Germline CDR1 reads MNHEY; CDR2 reads SVGAGI. The CDR3 covers 15 residues. J gave up 5 bases and V 5 bases, and 9 bases lay outside the gene matches. CDR3 loop: CASSLTGTGRTEAFF. In DNA form, the CDR3 reads TGTGCCAGCAGTCTCACCGGGACAGGGAGGACTGAAGCTTTCTTT.

The V and J genes are TRBV5-8 and TRBJ2-2, with D perhaps matching TRBD2 (5 bases). The V gene lost 2 bases and the J gene lost 8 bases, with 16 bases spanning the gap. CDR1 and CDR2 (germline): SGHTS, YDEGEE. The CDR3 loop spans 15 amino acids. CDR3 region: CASSFLPSPLGELFF. CDR3 coding DNA: TGTGCCAGCAGCTTTTTACCTAGCCCCTTAGGGGAGCTGTTTTTT.

The V gene is TRBV2, the J gene TRBJ2-7; TRBD2 matches 11 bases. CDR1 SNHLY and CDR2 FYNNEI come from the germline V gene. Trimming took 6 bases from V and 3 from J; bases not matched to a gene: 4. The CDR3 extends over 14 amino acids. The CDR3 region is CASRIAGGLYEQYF. CDR3 DNA sequence: TGTGCCAGCAGGATAGCGGGGGGGCTCTACGAGCAGTACTTC. The entire variable domain, with the rest obtained from reference TRBV2 and TRBJ2-7, is as follows: EPEVTQTPSHQVTQMGQEVILRCVPISNHLYFYWYRQILGQKVEFLVSFYNNEISEKSEIFDDQFSVERPDGSNFTLKIRSTKLEDSAMYFCASRIAGGLYEQYFGPGTRLTVT.

This clone was seen more than once but under ten times. V gene TRBV10-2 combines with J gene TRBJ1-1; TRBD1 aligns across 8 bases. Germline V gene sequence: CDR1 WSHSY, CDR2 SAAADI. This CDR3 is 15 amino acids long. V lost 4 bases and J lost 5; bases outside the gene matches: 9. The CDR3 is CASSGQGASGTEAFF. CDR3 coding DNA: TGCGCCAGCAGTGGCCAGGGGGCGTCAGGGACTGAAGCTTTCTTT.

This chain connects TRBV28 to TRBJ1-5; possible D gene TRBD1, 6 bases. The CDR3 spans 16 residues. Germline lookup yields CDR1 MDHEN and CDR2 SYDVKM. The germline V and J ends were trimmed by 5 bases and 3 bases, with 17 bases remaining between them. The CDR3 DNA reads as TGTGCCAGCAGTCCTTGGGTACAGGGATCCAATCAGCCCCAGCATTTT. Translation: CASSPWVQGSNQPQHF.